This is a list of T cell receptor beta chains from one sample in a study of response to subunit inactivated influenza vaccine. TCRdb passed the RT-PCR reads through MiXCR, listing each CDR3 protein once. The data hold over 400,000 distinct CDR3 sequences, with roughly 9.8% observed a single time. The starting material was PBMCs from blood, obtained around seven weeks after vaccination. The origin of the receptors is a man aged 45-60 years who received an inactivated influenza vaccine. The CDR3 runs from the conserved cysteine through the conserved F or W. A D gene is named only where the DNA matches it firmly. Size is stated for part of the rows, as once, few or many counts, or as a class when the clone is expanded.

V,J,D,size,DNA,CDR3
TRBV29-1,TRBJ2-3,TRBD2,many,TGCAGCGTTGGTCCGGGGGGGCCAACAGATACGCAGTATTTT,CSVGPGGPTDTQYF
TRBV29-1,TRBJ1-1,TRBD1,NA,TGCAGCGTGGGCAAGAACAGGGGGACTGAAGATTTCTTT,CSVGKNRGTEDFF
TRBV28,TRBJ2-7,TRBD2,many,TGTGCCAGCACTCACTCGGGGGGGGCCGAGCAGTACTTC,CASTHSGGAEQYF
TRBV6-1,TRBJ2-5,NA,few,TGTGCCAGCAGGAGGACGTCGGGAACTGGCGAGACCCAGTACTTC,CASRRTSGTGETQYF
TRBV12-3/TRBV12-4,TRBJ1-2,NA,NA,TGTGCCAGCAATGCACAGGGAAACTATGGCTACACCTTC,CASNAQGNYGYTF
TRBV5-1,TRBJ1-5,TRBD1,many,TGCGCCAGCAGCTTGGGACAGGGCTCAAATCAGCCCCAGCATTTT,CASSLGQGSNQPQHF
TRBV10-3,TRBJ2-7,NA,few,TGTGCCATCAGCGGCGTGGCAGGGATAGGCTTCGAGCAGTACTTC,CAISGVAGIGFEQYF
TRBV11-2,TRBJ2-7,TRBD2,few,TGTGCCAGCAGCGACCGGACTAGCGGGGGCTACGAGCAGTACTTC,CASSDRTSGGYEQYF
TRBV6-1,TRBJ2-5,TRBD2,NA,TGTGCCAGCAGTAAAAAGCGGGGGGTCATACAAGAGACCCAGTACTTC,CASSKKRGVIQETQYF
TRBV4-3,TRBJ2-2,NA,many,TGCGCCAGCTATTGGCCAGGGGGGATTCGAAACGGGGAGCTGTTTTTT,CASYWPGGIRNGELFF
TRBV9,TRBJ2-3,TRBD1,NA,TGTGCCAGCAGCAAAAGGACAGGGCTCGATACGCAGTATTTT,CASSKRTGLDTQYF
TRBV5-6,TRBJ2-3,TRBD2,many,TGTGCCAGCAGCTTGTTGATCGGACTAGGAGGCACAGATACGCAGTATTTT,CASSLLIGLGGTDTQYF
TRBV4-1,TRBJ2-7,TRBD1,many,TGCGCCAGCAGCCAGGGACAGTTCTCCTACGAGCAGTACTTC,CASSQGQFSYEQYF
TRBV7-9,TRBJ1-1,NA,many,TGTGCCAGCAGCTTCGACGGACCTAACACTGAAGCTTTCTTT,CASSFDGPNTEAFF
TRBV4-2,TRBJ2-1,NA,many,TGTGCCAGCAGCCCCTTGGGGCTCGGGAGCTCCTACAATGAGCAGTTCTTC,CASSPLGLGSSYNEQFF